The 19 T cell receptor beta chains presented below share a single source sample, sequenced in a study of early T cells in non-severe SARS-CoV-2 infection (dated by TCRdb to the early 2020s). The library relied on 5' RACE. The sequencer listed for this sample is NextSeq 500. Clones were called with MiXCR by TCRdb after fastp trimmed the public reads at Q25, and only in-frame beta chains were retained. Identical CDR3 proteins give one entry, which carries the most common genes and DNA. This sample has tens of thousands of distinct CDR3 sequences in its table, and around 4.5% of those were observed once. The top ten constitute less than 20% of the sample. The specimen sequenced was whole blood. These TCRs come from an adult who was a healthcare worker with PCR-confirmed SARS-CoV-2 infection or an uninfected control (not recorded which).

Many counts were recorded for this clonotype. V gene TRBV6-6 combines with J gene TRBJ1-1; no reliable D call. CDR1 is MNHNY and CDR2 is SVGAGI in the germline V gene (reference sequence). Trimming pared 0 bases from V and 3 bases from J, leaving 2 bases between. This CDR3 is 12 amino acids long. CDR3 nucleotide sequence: TGTGCCAGCAGTTACTCGCACACTGAAGCTTTCTTT. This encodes CASSYSHTEAFF.

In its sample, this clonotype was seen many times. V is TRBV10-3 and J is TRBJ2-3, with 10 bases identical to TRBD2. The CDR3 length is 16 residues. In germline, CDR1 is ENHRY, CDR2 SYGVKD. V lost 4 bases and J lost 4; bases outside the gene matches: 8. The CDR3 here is CAISALAGVRSDTQYF. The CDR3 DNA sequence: TGTGCCATCAGTGCTCTAGCGGGAGTTCGGTCAGATACGCAGTATTTT.

In DNA form, the CDR3 reads TGTGCCAGCAGCAAAGGGGGGTCGGGCGGACAAGAGACCCAGTACTTC. This encodes CASSKGGSGGQETQYF. The chain carries TRBV7-2 and TRBJ2-5; D possibly uses TRBD1 or TRBD2 (6 bases each). Trimming pared 5 bases from V and 2 bases from J, leaving 18 bases between. Germline values: CDR1 SGHTA, CDR2 FQGNSA. The CDR3 runs 16 residues.

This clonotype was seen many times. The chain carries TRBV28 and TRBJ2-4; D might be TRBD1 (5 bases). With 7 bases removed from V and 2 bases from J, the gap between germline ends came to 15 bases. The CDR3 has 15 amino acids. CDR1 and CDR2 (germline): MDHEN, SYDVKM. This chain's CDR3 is CASKLQGLSKNIQYF. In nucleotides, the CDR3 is TGTGCCAGCAAACTTCAGGGTCTTTCCAAAAACATTCAGTACTTC.

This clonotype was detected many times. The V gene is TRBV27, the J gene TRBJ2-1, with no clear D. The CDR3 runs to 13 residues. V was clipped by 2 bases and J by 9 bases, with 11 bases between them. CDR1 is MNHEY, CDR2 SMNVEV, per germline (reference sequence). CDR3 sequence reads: CASSLGLVGEQFF. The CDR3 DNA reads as TGTGCCAGCAGTTTAGGGCTAGTCGGTGAGCAGTTCTTC.

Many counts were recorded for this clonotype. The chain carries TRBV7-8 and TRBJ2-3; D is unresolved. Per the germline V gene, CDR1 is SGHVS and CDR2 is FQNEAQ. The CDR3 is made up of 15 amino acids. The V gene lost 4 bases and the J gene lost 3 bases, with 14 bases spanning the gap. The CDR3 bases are TGTGCCAGCAGCTACCTAGAAGCAAGAACAGATACGCAGTATTTT. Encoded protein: CASSYLEARTDTQYF.

The CDR3 loop is CASTGAVREQYF. In nucleotides, the CDR3 is TGTGCCAGCACGGGGGCGGTGAGGGAGCAGTACTTC. The J gene is TRBJ2-7, the V gene TRBV28; D may match TRBD1 or TRBD2 (6 bases each). The CDR3 is 12 residues long. Trimming cost V 7 bases and J 7 bases, with 14 bases left between them. Germline CDR1 is MDHEN and CDR2 is SYDVKM.

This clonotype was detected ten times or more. The CDR3 loop reads CASSPRGSKNTDTQYF. The CDR3 DNA is TGTGCCAGCAGTCCCCGGGGCTCAAAAAACACAGATACGCAGTATTTT. The chain links TRBV12-3 or TRBV12-4 to TRBJ2-3, with D possibly being TRBD1 or TRBD2 (5 bases each). V dropped 5 bases and J dropped 2 bases, with 17 bases sitting between them. This CDR3 contains 16 residues.

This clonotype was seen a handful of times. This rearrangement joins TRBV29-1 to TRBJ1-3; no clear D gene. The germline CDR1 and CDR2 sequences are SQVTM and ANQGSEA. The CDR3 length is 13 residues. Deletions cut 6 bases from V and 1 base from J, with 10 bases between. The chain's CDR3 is CSVDILSGNTIYF. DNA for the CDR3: TGCAGCGTAGACATCCTTTCTGGAAACACCATATATTTT.

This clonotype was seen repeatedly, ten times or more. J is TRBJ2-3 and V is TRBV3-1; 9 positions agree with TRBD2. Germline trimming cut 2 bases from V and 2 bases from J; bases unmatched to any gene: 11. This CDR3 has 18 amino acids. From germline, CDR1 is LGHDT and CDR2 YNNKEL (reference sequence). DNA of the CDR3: TGTGCCAGCAGCCAACGCGCTAGCGGGGCGCGAACCACAGATACGCAGTATTTT. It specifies CASSQRASGARTTDTQYF.

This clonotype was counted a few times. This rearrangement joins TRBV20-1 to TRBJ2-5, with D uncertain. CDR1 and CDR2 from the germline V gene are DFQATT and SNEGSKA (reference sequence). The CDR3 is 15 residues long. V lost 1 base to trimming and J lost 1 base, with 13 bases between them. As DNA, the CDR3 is TGCAGTGCTAGAGGGGGTTTGACAACCCAAGAGACCCAGTACTTC. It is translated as CSARGGLTTQETQYF.

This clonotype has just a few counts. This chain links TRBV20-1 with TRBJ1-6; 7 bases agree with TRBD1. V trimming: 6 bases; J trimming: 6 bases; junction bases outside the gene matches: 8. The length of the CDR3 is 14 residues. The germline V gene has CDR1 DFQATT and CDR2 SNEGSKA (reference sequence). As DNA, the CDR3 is TGCAGTGCCGAGATGACAGGGCTTAATTCACCCCTCCACTTT. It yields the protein CSAEMTGLNSPLHF.

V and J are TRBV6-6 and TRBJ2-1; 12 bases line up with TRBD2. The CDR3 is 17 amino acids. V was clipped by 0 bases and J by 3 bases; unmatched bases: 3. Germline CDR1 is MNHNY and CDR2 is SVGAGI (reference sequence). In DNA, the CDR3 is TGTGCCAGCAGTTACTCGGGACTAGCGGGCCTCTACAATGAGCAGTTCTTC. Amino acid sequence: CASSYSGLAGLYNEQFF.

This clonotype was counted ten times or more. CDR3 protein: CASSLATGGRSHNEQFF. The CDR3 bases are TGTGCCAGCAGCTTGGCTACAGGGGGAAGGTCTCACAATGAGCAGTTCTTC. V and J are TRBV5-4 and TRBJ2-1; 8 bases are shared with TRBD1. Per the germline V gene, CDR1 is SGHNT and CDR2 is YYREEE (reference sequence). The CDR3 runs 17 residues. The V and J ends lost 0 bases and 5 bases, in that order; junction bases with no gene match: 10. Drawing the rest from reference TRBV5-4 and TRBJ2-1, the complete variable domain is ETGVTQSPTHLIKTRGQQVTLRCSSQSGHNTVSWYQQALGQGPQFIFQYYREEENGRGNFPPRFSGLQFPNYSSELNVNALELDDSALYLCASSLATGGRSHNEQFFGPGTRLTVL.

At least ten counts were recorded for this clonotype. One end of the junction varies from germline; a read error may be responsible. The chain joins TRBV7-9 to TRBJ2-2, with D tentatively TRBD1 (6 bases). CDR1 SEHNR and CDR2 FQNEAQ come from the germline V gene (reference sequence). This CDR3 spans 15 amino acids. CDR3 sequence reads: CASTLGTINTGELFF. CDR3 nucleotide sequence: TGTGCCAGCACCTTAGGGACAATTAACACCGGGGAGCTGTTTTTT.

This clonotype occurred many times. The CDR3 sequence: CASSFRVLGGLNTEAFF. The CDR3 DNA sequence: TGTGCCAGCAGTTTCAGGGTGCTCGGGGGATTAAACACTGAAGCTTTCTTT. The chain employs TRBV28 and TRBJ1-1; D might be TRBD1 (5 bases). The germline V gene has CDR1 MDHEN and CDR2 SYDVKM. This CDR3 is 17 amino acids long. With 3 bases removed from V and 2 bases from J, the gap between germline ends came to 19 bases.

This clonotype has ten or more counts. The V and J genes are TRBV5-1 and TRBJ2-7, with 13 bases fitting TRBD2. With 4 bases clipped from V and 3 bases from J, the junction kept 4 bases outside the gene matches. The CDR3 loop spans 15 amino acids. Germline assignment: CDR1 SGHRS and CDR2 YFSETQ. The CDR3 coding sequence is TGCGCCAGCAGCATCCGGACTAGCGGGGGCTACGAGCAGTACTTC. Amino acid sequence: CASSIRTSGGYEQYF.

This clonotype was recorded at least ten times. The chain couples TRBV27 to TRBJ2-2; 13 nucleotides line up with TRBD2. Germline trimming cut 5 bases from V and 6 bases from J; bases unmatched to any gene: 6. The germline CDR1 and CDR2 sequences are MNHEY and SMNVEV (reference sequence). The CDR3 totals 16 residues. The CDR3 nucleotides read TGTGCCAGCAGTGTACCGGGACTAGCGGGACCCGGGGAGCTGTTTTTT. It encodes CASSVPGLAGPGELFF.

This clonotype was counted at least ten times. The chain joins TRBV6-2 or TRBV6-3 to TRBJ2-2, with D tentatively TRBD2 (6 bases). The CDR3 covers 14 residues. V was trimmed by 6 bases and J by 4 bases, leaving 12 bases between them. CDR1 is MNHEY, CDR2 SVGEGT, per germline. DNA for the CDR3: TGTGCCAGCAGACCCGCGGGGTCCACCGGGGAGCTGTTTTTT. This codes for CASRPAGSTGELFF.